The T cell receptor (beta chain) under discussion was sequenced for a study of neurological immune-mediated disorders. On the study more broadly: Among the roughly 35 patients with multiple sclerosis, approximately 31 were relapsing-remitting, while 3 were secondary progressive. General study results and limits: Phylogenetic grouping placed 18 of 34 multiple sclerosis patients' repertoires in one related-CDR3 cluster, a possible signature. Levels of TCR clonal expansion peaked in HTLV-1-associated myelopathy and reached their lowest in multiple sclerosis, under those of healthy controls.

The making of cDNA relied on 5'RACE with 10-nucleotide random UMIs. Each CDR3 protein gets one entry after TCRdb re-called the 5' RACE reads with MiXCR. The sample includes 87,000 or so distinct CDR3 sequences, roughly 3.5% of them seen just once. V dropped 4 bases and J dropped 7 bases, with 20 bases sitting between them. The CDR3 length is 14 residues. Per germline, CDR1 DFQATT and CDR2 SNEGSKA (reference sequence). This clonotype was recorded many times. What it recognizes is unknown. The V gene is TRBV20-1, the J gene TRBJ2-7; weak D call: TRBD2 (6 bases). Input material: PBMCs. The TCR sequence derives from a woman younger than 35 with multiple sclerosis. This CDR3 is CSANPGLTAGEQYF. The CDR3 DNA sequence: TGCAGTGCTAACCCGGGACTCACCGCGGGGGAGCAGTACTTC.